This TCR beta chain was retrieved from a study of early T cells in non-severe SARS-CoV-2 infection. Study as a whole: The input, bulk RNA from unsorted whole blood, was sequenced, and chains were unpaired.

The germline V gene has CDR1 SGHRS and CDR2 YFSETQ. The V gene end was trimmed by 0 bases and the J gene end by 7 bases; junction bases not matched to a gene: 8. The CDR3 has 16 residues. Each single cDNA molecule received a unique molecular identifier. TCRdb redid the calling of the 5' RACE reads with MiXCR, one entry per CDR3 protein. The sample has about 33,000 distinct CDR3 sequences, about 5% seen once. By share, this clonotype ranks as medium-sized. Its target is unknown. Study-level findings and limits: VDJdb-based annotation leaned toward anti-spike CD8 responses and missed private and CD4 specificities.

The gene calls are TRBV5-1 and TRBJ1-2; 11 bases line up with TRBD1. Sequencing was performed on whole blood. The sequence was obtained from an adult who was a healthcare worker with PCR-confirmed SARS-CoV-2 infection or an uninfected control (not recorded which). The CDR3 nucleotides read TGCGCCAGCAGCTTGGATCGCGGACAGGGGGCGCGTGGCTACACCTTC. Protein product: CASSLDRGQGARGYTF.